This TCR beta chain was recorded in a study of OX40 agonist ivuxolimab in advanced cancers. Concerning the study at large: Ivuxolimab, which targeted the costimulatory receptor OX40 (CD134), was an agonistic, fully human IgG2 monoclonal antibody. Prior anti-PD-1, anti-PD-L1 or anti-CTLA-4 therapy was permitted, and checkpoint inhibitors had been received by under 50% of dose-escalation patients. Partial responses were achieved by three dose-escalation patients, of whom one had hepatocellular carcinoma and two had cutaneous melanoma. Of the 52 patients in dose escalation, around 20 had hepatocellular carcinoma, some 15 had melanoma, 9 had renal cell carcinoma and 9 had head and neck cancer. The dose-escalation cohort was roughly 87% male with a mean age of around 62 years, ranging from about 20 to 85. Intravenous ivuxolimab was administered to patients every 2 weeks at six dose levels: 0.01, 0.1, 0.3, 1.5, 3 and 10 mg/kg. The purpose of peripheral TCRbeta sequencing was to test whether ivuxolimab changed TCR sequence diversity and led to clonal T-cell expansion. The paper reports the monotherapy dose-escalation portion (N of about 56 patients) of the phase I ivuxolimab trial.

This clone has a single count. Its target antigen remains unknown. Base qualities are not at hand, and no much larger clone is one base apart. For sequencing of the TCRbeta CDR3 region, genomic DNA was extracted from the sorted cells. The immunoSEQ Assay was used to sequence the TCRbeta CDR3 regions. TCRdb limited this immuneACCESS table to in-frame rearrangements with V and J called. A share of clones is missing; checked studies link under half to unresolved V genes, and the rest is unexplained. Counted in this sample were tens of thousands of clones; about 86% of them appeared once. The ten top clones hold about 5.8% of the sample. Including cysteine and phenylalanine, the CDR3 has 17 amino acids. Left in the record is the CDR3 DNA by itself, 51 bases read in frame from the first base. The V and J ends are trimmed by 1 base and 0 bases, leaving 16 bases between them. Taken from the germline V gene, the CDR1 and CDR2 loops are SGHDT and YYEEEE.

Study-level results and caveats: Antigen specificity was not determined for the clonally expanded peripheral T cells. After ivuxolimab, CD8+ T cells had more expanded clones than CD4+ T cells on average. In the 0.1-3.0 mg/kg groups, partial responders were among the patients with the lowest normalized peripheral clonal expansion, particularly in CD8+ T cells. Low levels of normalized T-cell clonal expansion were also seen in some patients who did not respond. At doses of 0.1 to 3.0 mg/kg, clonal expansion of both CD4+ and CD8+ T cells in blood was seen between baseline and week 6.

The trial excluded patients who had a history of autoimmune disease or were on systemic immunosuppression. In every dose cohort, peripheral blood was drawn for TCR sequencing at baseline, cycle 4 day 1, and cycle 7 day 1. The samples were drawn from a first-in-human, open-label, multicenter phase I dose-escalation trial of ivuxolimab. Adults with locally advanced or metastatic melanoma, renal cell, hepatocellular, or head and neck squamous cell carcinoma were enrolled in the trial. Before TCR sequencing, CD4+ and CD8+ T cells were separately sorted from peripheral blood. This receptor was identified in an adult with an advanced solid tumor such as melanoma, head and neck, liver or kidney cancer. Sequencing was performed on CD4+ or CD8+ T cells sorted from blood, taken in a trial of the OX40 agonist ivuxolimab. The chain links TRBV5-6 with TRBJ1-2; a confident D gene designation cannot be given. The nucleotide sequence is TGTGCCAGCAGCTTGTTGATAGGTGCAGGAGCTAACTATGGCTACACCTTC. This sequence encodes CASSLLIGAGANYGYTF.